Listed below are T cell receptor beta chains from one sample, sequenced in a study of shared clonotypes between healthy human individuals. The assay was immunoSEQ multiplex PCR, and TCRdb's table has in-frame clones only and misses some. The sample lists about 460,000 clones, roughly four fifths occurring once. The sample was PBMCs. The receptors were sampled from a woman aged 40-49 years in good health. Some clones in this sample may be carry-over from other donors' samples. The conserved cysteine and the conserved F or W are not part of the CDR3 here. D genes are given only for firm matches.

v_gene: TRBV25-1; j_gene: TRBJ1-4; d_gene: .; CDR3aa: ASSEWADNNEKLF
v_gene: TRBV29-1; j_gene: TRBJ2-1; d_gene: TRBD2; CDR3aa: SVYLAGGEQF
v_gene: TRBV7-8; j_gene: TRBJ1-5; d_gene: TRBD1; CDR3aa: ASSYRDRTYSNQPQH
v_gene: TRBV2; j_gene: TRBJ2-7; d_gene: TRBD1; CDR3aa: ASSQGARGEQY
v_gene: TRBV5-1; j_gene: TRBJ2-7; d_gene: .; CDR3aa: ASSLEGSSYEQY
v_gene: TRBV28; j_gene: TRBJ1-2; d_gene: TRBD1; CDR3aa: ASRTTGVRYGYT
v_gene: TRBV2; j_gene: TRBJ1-1; d_gene: .; CDR3aa: ASSELGGVGTEAF
v_gene: TRBV29-1; j_gene: TRBJ1-2; d_gene: .; CDR3aa: SVVPWGGYGYT
v_gene: TRBV4-1; j_gene: TRBJ2-4; d_gene: .; CDR3aa: ASSPPGKVGAKNIQY
v_gene: TRBV20-1; j_gene: TRBJ1-4; d_gene: .; CDR3aa: SAEFNEKLF
v_gene: TRBV27; j_gene: TRBJ2-5; d_gene: .; CDR3aa: ASSVITSPETQY
v_gene: TRBV6-1; j_gene: TRBJ2-7; d_gene: .; CDR3aa: ASSVRDTYEQY
v_gene: TRBV7-3; j_gene: TRBJ2-1; d_gene: TRBD2; CDR3aa: ASSLLSGRAYNEQF